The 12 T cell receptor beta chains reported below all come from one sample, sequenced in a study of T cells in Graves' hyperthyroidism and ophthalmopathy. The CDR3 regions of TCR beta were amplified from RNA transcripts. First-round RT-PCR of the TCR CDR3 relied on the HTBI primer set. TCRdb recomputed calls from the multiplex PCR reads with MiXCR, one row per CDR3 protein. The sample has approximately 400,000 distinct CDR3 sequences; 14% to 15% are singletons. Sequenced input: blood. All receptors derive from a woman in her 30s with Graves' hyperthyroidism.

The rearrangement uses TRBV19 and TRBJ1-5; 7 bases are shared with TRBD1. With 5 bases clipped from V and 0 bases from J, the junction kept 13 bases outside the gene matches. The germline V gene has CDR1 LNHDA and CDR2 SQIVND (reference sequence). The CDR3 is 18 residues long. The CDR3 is CASSSHPGTATSNQPQHF. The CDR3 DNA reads TGTGCCAGTAGTTCGCACCCGGGGACAGCGACTAGCAATCAGCCCCAGCATTTT.

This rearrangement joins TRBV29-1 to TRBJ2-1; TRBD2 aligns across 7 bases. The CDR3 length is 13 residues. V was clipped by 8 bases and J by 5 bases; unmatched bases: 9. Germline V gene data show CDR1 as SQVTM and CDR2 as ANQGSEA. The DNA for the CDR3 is TGCAGCAGTGGGGGGGGAACCCACAATGAGCAGTTCTTC. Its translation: CSSGGGTHNEQFF.

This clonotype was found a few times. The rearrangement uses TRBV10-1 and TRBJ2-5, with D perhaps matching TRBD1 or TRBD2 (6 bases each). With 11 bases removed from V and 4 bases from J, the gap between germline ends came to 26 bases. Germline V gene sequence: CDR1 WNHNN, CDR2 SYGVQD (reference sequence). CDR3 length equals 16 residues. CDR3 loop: CAGYPRWGRGGETQYF. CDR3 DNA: TGCGCCGGGTACCCTCGATGGGGCAGGGGAGGAGAGACCCAGTACTTC.

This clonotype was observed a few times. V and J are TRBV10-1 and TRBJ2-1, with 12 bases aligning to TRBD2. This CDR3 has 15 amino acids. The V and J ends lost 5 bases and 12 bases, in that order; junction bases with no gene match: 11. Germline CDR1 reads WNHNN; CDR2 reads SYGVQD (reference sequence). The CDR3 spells CASSPEGLAGSRQFF. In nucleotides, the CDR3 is TGCGCCAGCAGTCCAGAGGGACTAGCGGGTTCACGGCAGTTCTTC.

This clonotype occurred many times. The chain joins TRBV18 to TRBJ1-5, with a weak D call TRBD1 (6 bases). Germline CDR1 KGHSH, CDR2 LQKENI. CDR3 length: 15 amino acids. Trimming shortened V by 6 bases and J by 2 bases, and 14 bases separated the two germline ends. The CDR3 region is CASSPQGYGNQPQHF. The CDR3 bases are TGTGCCAGCTCGCCCCAGGGGTATGGCAATCAGCCCCAGCATTTT. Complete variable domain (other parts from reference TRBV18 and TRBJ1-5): NAGVMQNPRHLVRRRGQEARLRCSPMKGHSHVYWYRQLPEEGLKFMVYLQKENIIDESGMPKERFSAEFPKEGPSILRIQQVVRGDSAAYFCASSPQGYGNQPQHFGDGTRLSIL.

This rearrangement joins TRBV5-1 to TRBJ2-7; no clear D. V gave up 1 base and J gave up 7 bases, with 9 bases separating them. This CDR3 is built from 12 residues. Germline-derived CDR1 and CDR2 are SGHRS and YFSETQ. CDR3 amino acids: CASSLSGVEQYF. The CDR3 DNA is TGCGCCAGCAGCTTGTCCGGTGTGGAGCAGTACTTC.

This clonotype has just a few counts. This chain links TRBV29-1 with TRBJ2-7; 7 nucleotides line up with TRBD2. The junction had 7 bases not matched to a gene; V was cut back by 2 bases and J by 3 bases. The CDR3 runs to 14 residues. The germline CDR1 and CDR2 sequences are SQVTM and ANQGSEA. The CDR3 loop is CSVELPGGVYEQYF. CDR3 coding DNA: TGCAGCGTTGAACTGCCGGGGGGAGTCTACGAGCAGTACTTC.

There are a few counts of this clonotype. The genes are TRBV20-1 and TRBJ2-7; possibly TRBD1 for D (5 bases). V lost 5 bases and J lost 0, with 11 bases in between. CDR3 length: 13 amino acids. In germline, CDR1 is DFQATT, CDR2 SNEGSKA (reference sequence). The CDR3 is CSAHDSYSYEQYF. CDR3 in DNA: TGCAGTGCTCACGACAGTTACTCCTACGAGCAGTACTTC.

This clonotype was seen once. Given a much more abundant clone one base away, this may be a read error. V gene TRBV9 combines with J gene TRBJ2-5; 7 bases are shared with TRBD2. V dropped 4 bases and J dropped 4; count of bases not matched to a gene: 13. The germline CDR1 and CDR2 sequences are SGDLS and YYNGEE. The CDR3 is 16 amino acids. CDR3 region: CASSQGTGGRRETQYF. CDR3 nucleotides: TGTGCCAGCAGCCAAGGGACTGGCGGGAGACGAGAGACCCAGTACTTC.

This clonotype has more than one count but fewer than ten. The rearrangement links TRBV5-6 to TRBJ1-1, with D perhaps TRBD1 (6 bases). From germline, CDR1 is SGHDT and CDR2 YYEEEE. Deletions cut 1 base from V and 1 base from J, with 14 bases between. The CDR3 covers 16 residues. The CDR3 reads CASSLRTAHWNTEAFF. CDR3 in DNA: TGTGCCAGCAGCTTGAGGACAGCTCATTGGAACACTGAAGCTTTCTTT.

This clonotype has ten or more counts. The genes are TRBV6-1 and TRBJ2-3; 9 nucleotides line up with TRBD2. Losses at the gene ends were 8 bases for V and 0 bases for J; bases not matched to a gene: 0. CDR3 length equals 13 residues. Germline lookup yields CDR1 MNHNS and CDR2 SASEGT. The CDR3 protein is CASLAGSTDTQYF. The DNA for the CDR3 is TGTGCCAGCCTAGCGGGAAGCACAGATACGCAGTATTTT.

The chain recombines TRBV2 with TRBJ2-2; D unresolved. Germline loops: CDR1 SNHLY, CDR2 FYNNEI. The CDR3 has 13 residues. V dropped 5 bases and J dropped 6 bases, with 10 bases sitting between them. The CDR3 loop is CASSSSMPGELFF. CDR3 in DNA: TGTGCCAGCAGTTCAAGCATGCCCGGGGAGCTGTTTTTT.